Listed below are T cell receptor beta chains from one sample, sequenced in a study of blood T cell repertoires in COVID-19. Sequenced by immunoSEQ multiplex PCR; TCRdb stores in-frame clones only, minus some. The table records 300,000 to 350,000 clones, around 89% of them present only once. Sequencing was carried out using peripheral blood. The receptors originated from a middle-aged woman with COVID-19, enrolled during active disease. Both conserved end residues are trimmed from each CDR3. Some rows mark clone size as missing; the rest say once, few, many or name a class of expanded clone.

v_gene	abundance	j_gene	CDR3aa
TRBV5-8	.	TRBJ1-1	ASSLDWTGSAEAF
TRBV7-9	few	TRBJ1-1	ASSLVSVGSDTEAF
TRBV7-3	.	TRBJ2-3	ASSESRSGDTQY
TRBV5-1	.	TRBJ1-1	ASSLGTGRRKNTEAF
TRBV7-2	.	TRBJ1-2	ASSSYTGWTNYGYT
TRBV4-3	.	TRBJ2-1	ASSQDHSSGVRNEQF
TRBV15	.	TRBJ2-1	ATSSELLAGGPIGSYNEQF
TRBV9	.	TRBJ2-7	ASSVGTVAYEQY
TRBV7-2	few	TRBJ1-5	ASSLSGTLTNQPQH
TRBV2	.	TRBJ1-2	ASSLLGTANYGYT